These T cell receptor beta chains were read from a single sample in a study of cytomegalovirus exposure and HLA in healthy donors. Clones were sequenced by immunoSEQ multiplex PCR, and TCRdb holds only the in-frame ones, with some missing. The data contain some 200,000 clones, approximately 80% of them singletons. The sample was PBMCs. The receptor set was obtained from a female donor in good health and CMV-seronegative. CDR3s leave out the opening cysteine and the closing phenylalanine or tryptophan. The size entry is marked missing in some rows and otherwise reads once, few, many or a size class.

TRBV7-9	NA	13	TRBJ1-5	ASSLGSGRGEPQH
TRBV7-6	NA	14	TRBJ2-7	ASSTGWRGGSYEQY
TRBV7-6	NA	16	TRBJ2-4	ASSPRDRGPEAKNIQY
TRBV4-2	NA	16	TRBJ2-7	ASSHSGLGTSPSYEQY
TRBV5-1	NA	11	TRBJ2-2	ASSLQSTGELF
TRBV15	NA	14	NA	ATSSGGRGTQGEQY
TRBV27	NA	13	TRBJ2-3	ASSLVATSTDTQY
TRBV6-4	NA	13	TRBJ2-3	ASSVLAGGPDTQY
TRBV2	NA	12	TRBJ2-7	ASQRSGGLVEQY
TRBV2	NA	13	TRBJ1-5	ASSVQGTGNQPQH
TRBV4-2	NA	14	TRBJ2-2	ASSPRIAEYTGELF
TRBV2	NA	11	TRBJ2-5	ASESGGAETQY
TRBV27	NA	12	TRBJ1-1	ASYGGSKNTEAF
TRBV5-1	NA	12	TRBJ2-1	ASSSASGVNEQF
TRBV2	NA	11	TRBJ2-1	ASTDYGPNEQF
TRBV9	NA	10	TRBJ2-1	ASSPYNNEQF
TRBV4-2	NA	15	TRBJ1-3	ASSLADRRYSGNTIY
TRBV11-3	NA	12	TRBJ2-3	ASSPGQGIDTQY
TRBV19	NA	10	TRBJ1-2	ASSKTGKGYT
TRBV6-5	NA	12	TRBJ1-1	ASSPQGVNTEAF
TRBV28	NA	15	NA	ASRRAASGTVTYEQY
TRBV6-5	few	12	TRBJ2-1	ASSPRGSYNEQF
TRBV11-2	NA	12	TRBJ1-3	ASSQMGRRNTIY
TRBV5-1	NA	14	TRBJ1-4	ASSYPEEGTNEKLF
TRBV19	NA	15	TRBJ1-1	ASNRQGGMSINTEAF
TRBV11-3	few	13	TRBJ2-2	ASSGDRGGTGELF
TRBV5-5	NA	11	TRBJ1-1	ASSLGADREAF
TRBV7-2	NA	14	TRBJ2-1	ASSLDSGTFYNEQF